In its sample, the clone carrying this T cell receptor beta chain was seen a few times. J lost 0 bases, V lost 0 bases, and 1 base had no gene match. Germline V gene data show CDR1 as SGDLS and CDR2 as YYNGEE. The CDR3 is made up of 15 amino acids. This record comes from a study of T cell responses to AZD1222 COVID-19 vaccine. Recipients boosted at about 4 weeks or about 12 weeks are pooled. The data were produced by immunoSEQ multiplex PCR, yet TCRdb's version contains in-frame clones alone and is incomplete. The sample includes about 81,000 clones, 75% to 90% of them seen just once. This receptor was taken from an adult who received the AZD1222 COVID-19 vaccine. The gene calls are TRBV9 and TRBJ2-3; 7 nucleotides agree with TRBD1. This specimen was peripheral blood, taken 28 days after the second AZD1222 dose. The CDR3 DNA sequence: TGTGCCAGCAGCGTAGAGGGGGCTAGCACAGATACGCAGTATTTT. Translated: CASSVEGASTDTQYF. The full variable domain, its missing parts supplied by reference TRBV9 and TRBJ2-3, is DSGVTQTPKHLITATGQRVTLRCSPRSGDLSVYWYQQSLDQGLQFLIQYYNGEERAKGNILERFSAQQFPDLHSELNLSSLELGDSALYFCASSVEGASTDTQYFGPGTRLTVL.